This T cell receptor beta chain was documented in a study of cytomegalovirus exposure and HLA in healthy donors. About the research overall: The roughly 120 validation repertoires used the same platform as the 550 to 700 first-cohort repertoires (as reported by a later analysis).

This clone was seen a few times. The germline CDR1 and CDR2 sequences are MDHEN and SYDVKM. The CDR3 covers 14 residues. V lost 11 bases and J lost 6; bases outside the gene matches: 13. The protocol was immunoSEQ multiplex PCR, while the TCRdb copy is restricted to in-frame clones and leaves out a portion. The top ten clones hold more than 0.9% of a sample with some 67,000 clones, about 95% of them seen once. Sequencing was done on a sample of PBMCs. The chain has TRBV28 and TRBJ1-5; 7 nucleotides match TRBD1. The TCR originated in a woman aged 18 to 35 in good health and CMV-seronegative. For the CDR3, the DNA is TGTGCCTCGAGAGAAATACAGGGGACTCAGCCCCAGCATTTT. This translates into CASREIQGTQPQHF. Combining the CDR3 with reference TRBV28 and TRBJ1-5 gives the whole variable domain DVKVTQSSRYLVKRTGEKVFLECVQDMDHENMFWYRQDPGLGLRLIYFSYDVKMKEKGDIPEGYSVSREKKERFSLILESASTNQTSMYLCASREIQGTQPQHFGDGTRLSIL.